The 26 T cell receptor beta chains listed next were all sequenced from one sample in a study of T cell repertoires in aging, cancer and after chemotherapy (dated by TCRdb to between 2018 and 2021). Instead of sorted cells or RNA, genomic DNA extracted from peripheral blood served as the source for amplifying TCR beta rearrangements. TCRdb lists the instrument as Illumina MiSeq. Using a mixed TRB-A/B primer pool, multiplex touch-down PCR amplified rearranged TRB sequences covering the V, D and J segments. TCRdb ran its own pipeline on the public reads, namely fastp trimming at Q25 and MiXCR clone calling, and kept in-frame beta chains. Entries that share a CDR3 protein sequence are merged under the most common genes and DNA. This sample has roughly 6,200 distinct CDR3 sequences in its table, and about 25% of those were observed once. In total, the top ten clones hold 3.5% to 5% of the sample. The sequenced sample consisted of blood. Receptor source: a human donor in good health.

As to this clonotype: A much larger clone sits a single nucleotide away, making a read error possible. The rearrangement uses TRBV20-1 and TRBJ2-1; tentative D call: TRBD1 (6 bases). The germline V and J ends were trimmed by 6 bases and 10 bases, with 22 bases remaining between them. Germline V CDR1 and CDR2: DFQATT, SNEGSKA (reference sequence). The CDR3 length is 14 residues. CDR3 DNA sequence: TGCAGTGCAAAAGGACAGATCAGCTCCTACGAGCAGTTCTTC. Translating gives CSAKGQISSYEQFF.

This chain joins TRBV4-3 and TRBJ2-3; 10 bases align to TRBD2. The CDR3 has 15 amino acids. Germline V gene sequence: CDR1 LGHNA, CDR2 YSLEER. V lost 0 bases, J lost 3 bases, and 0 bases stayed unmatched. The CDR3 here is CASSQELAGTDTQYF. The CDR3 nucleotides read TGCGCCAGCAGCCAAGAACTAGCGGGAACAGATACGCAGTATTTT.

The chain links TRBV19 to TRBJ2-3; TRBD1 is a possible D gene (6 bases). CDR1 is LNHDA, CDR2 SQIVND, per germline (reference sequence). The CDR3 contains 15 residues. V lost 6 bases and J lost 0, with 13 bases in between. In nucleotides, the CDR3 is TGTGCCAGTAGCTATTACAGGGCGAGCACAGATACGCAGTATTTT. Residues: CASSYYRASTDTQYF.

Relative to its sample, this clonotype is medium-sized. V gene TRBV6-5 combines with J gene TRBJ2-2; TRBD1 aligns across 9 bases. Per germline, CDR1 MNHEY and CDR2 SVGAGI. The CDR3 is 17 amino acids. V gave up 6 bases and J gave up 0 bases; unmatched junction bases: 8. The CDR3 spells CASRYPGQGSNTGELFF. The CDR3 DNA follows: TGTGCCAGCAGGTACCCGGGACAGGGATCGAACACCGGGGAGCTGTTTTTT.

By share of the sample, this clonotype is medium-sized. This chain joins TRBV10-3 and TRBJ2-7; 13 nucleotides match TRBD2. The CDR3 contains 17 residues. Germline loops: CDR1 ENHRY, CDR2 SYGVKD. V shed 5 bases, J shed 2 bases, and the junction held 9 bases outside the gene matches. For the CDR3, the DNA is TGTGCCATCAGTAAAGTAATGGGACTAGCGGGAACCTACGAGCAGTACTTC. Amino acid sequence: CAISKVMGLAGTYEQYF.

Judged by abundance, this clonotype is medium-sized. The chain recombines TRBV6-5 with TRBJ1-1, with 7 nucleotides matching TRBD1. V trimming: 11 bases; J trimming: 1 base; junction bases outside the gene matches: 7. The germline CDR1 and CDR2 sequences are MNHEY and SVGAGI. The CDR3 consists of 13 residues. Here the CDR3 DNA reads TGTGCCGGGGCCGGGACAGCGAACACTGAAGCTTTCTTT. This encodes CAGAGTANTEAFF.

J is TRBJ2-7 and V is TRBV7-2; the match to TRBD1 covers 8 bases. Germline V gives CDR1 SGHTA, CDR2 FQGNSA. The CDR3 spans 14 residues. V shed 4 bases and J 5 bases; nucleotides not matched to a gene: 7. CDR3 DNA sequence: TGTGCCAGCAGCTCAAGGACAGGGTCGGACGAGCAGTACTTC. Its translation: CASSSRTGSDEQYF. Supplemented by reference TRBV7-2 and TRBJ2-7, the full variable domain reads GAGVSQSPSNKVTEKGKDVELRCDPISGHTALYWYRQSLGQGLEFLIYFQGNSAPDKSGLPSDRFSAERTGGSVSTLTIQRTQQEDSAVYLCASSSRTGSDEQYFGPGTRLTVT.

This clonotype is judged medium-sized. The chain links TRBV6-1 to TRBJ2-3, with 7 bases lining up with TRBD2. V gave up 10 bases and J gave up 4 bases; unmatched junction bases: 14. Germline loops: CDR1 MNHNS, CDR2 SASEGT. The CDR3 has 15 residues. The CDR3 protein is CATSYRGSIADTQYF. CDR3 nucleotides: TGTGCCACCTCTTACCGCGGGAGTATTGCAGATACGCAGTATTTT.

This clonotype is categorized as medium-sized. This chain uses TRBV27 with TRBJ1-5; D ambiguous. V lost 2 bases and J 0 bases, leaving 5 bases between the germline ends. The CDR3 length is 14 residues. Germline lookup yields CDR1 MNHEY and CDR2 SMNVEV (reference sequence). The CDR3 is CASSLRYSNQPQHF. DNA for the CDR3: TGTGCCAGCAGTTTAAGATATAGCAATCAGCCCCAGCATTTT.

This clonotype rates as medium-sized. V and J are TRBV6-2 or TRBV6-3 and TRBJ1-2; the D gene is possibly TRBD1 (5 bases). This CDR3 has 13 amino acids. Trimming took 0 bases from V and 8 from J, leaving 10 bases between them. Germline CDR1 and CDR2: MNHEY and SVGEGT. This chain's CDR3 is CASSYSETEGYTF. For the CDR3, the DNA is TGTGCCAGCAGTTACTCAGAGACAGAAGGCTACACCTTC.

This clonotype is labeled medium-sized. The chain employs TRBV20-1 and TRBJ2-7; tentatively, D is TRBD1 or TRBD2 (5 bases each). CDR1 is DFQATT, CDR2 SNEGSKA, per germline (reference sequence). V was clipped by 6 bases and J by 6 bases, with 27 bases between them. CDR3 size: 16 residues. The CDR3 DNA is TGCAGTGCCCACGAGTGGGGGTCGGGGTCGAGGGGCGAGCAGTACTTC. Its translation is CSAHEWGSGSRGEQYF.

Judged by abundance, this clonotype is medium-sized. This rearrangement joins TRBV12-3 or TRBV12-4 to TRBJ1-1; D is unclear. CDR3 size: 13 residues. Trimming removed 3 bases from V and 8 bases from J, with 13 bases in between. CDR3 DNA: TGTGCCAGCAGTTTGGAGTCATGGAACGAAGCTTTCTTT. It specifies CASSLESWNEAFF.

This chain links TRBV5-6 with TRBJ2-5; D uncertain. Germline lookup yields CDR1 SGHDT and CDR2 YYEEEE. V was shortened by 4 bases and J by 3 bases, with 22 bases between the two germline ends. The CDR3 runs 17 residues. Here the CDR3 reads CASSRRLWGRGEETQYF. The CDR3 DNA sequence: TGTGCCAGCAGCCGCAGATTGTGGGGTAGAGGTGAAGAGACCCAGTACTTC.

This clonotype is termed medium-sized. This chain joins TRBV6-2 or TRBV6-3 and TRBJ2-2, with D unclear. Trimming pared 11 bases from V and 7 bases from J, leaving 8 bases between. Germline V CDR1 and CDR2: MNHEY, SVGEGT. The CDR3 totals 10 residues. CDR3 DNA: TGTGCCTCTTCGGGCGGGGAGCTGTTTTTT. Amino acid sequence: CASSGGELFF.

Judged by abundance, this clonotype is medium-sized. CDR3 loop: CASSRTQHRELTSYNEQFF. The CDR3 region has the DNA TGTGCCAGCAGCCGAACCCAACACAGAGAACTAACCTCCTACAATGAGCAGTTCTTC. The chain links TRBV7-2 to TRBJ2-1; D gene uncertain. CDR1 and CDR2 from the germline V gene are SGHTA and FQGNSA. V was clipped by 5 bases and J by 0 bases, with 23 bases between them. The CDR3 is 19 residues long.

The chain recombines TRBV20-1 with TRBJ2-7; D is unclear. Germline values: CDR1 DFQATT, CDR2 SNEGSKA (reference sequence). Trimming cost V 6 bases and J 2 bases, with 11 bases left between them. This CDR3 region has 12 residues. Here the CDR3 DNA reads TGCAGTGCCCCCGACGGAACCTACGAGCAGTACTTC. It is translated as CSAPDGTYEQYF.

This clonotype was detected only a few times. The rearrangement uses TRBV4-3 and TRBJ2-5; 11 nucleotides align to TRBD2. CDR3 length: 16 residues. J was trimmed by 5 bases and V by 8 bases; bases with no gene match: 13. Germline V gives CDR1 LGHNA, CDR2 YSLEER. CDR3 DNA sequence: TGCGCCAGCTCTCAGCGTAGCGGGAGGGCGGGGGAGACCCAGTACTTC. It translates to CASSQRSGRAGETQYF.

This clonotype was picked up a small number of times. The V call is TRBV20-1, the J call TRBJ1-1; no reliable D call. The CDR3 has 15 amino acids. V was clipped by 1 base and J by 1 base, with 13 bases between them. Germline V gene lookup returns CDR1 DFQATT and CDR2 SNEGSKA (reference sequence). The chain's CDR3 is CSARGFGLGNTEAFF. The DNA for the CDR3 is TGCAGTGCTAGAGGCTTTGGACTGGGGAACACTGAAGCTTTCTTT.

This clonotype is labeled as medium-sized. CDR3 sequence reads: CSANYYRVYNEQFF. The CDR3 DNA reads TGCAGTGCCAATTACTACAGGGTCTACAATGAGCAGTTCTTC. This chain connects TRBV20-1 to TRBJ2-1; D is possibly TRBD1 (6 bases). The CDR3 consists of 14 residues. Trimming took off 6 bases at V and 3 bases at J, with 15 bases between the two ends. Germline V lookup: CDR1 DFQATT, CDR2 SNEGSKA (reference sequence).

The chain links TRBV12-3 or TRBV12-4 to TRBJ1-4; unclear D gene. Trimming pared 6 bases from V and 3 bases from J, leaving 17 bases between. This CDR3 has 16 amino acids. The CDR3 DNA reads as TGTGCCAGCAGGGACCACGGGTCGGGTTCTAATGAAAAACTGTTTTTT. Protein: CASRDHGSGSNEKLFF.

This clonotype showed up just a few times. The CDR3 DNA follows: TGCGCCAGCAGCTTATCAAGCGGGACCAGCTCCTACAATGAGCAGTTCTTC. Encoded protein: CASSLSSGTSSYNEQFF. V is TRBV5-1 and J is TRBJ2-1, with 7 bases that match TRBD2. From germline, CDR1 is SGHRS and CDR2 YFSETQ. J gave up 0 bases and V 2 bases, and 8 bases lay outside the gene matches. This CDR3 spans 17 amino acids.

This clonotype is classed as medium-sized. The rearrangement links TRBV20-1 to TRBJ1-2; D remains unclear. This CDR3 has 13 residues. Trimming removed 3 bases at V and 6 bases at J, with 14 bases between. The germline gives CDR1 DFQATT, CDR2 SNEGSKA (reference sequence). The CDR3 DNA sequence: TGCAGTGCTAGGGACCGCGAACCTAATGGCTACACCTTC. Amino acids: CSARDREPNGYTF.

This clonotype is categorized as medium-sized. DNA for the CDR3: TGTGCCAGCAGCCCCACTAGCCCGGGTGAGCAGTACTTC. Translating it yields CASSPTSPGEQYF. The gene calls are TRBV7-2 and TRBJ2-7, with D possibly matching TRBD2 (6 bases). In germline, CDR1 is SGHTA, CDR2 FQGNSA. This CDR3 spans 13 amino acids. V lost 5 bases, J lost 7 bases, and 15 bases lay in between.

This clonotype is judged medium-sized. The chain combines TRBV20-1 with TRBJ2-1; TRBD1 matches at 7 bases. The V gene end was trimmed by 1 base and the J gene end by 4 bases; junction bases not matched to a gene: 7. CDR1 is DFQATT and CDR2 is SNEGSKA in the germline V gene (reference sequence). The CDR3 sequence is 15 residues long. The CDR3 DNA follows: TGCAGTGCTAGAGCCCAGGGGGAAGGTTACAATGAGCAGTTCTTC. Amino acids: CSARAQGEGYNEQFF.

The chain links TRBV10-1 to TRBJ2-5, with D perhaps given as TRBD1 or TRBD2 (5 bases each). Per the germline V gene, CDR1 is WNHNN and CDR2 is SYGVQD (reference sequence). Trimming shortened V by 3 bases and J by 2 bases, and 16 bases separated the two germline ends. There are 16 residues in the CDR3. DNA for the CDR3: TGCGCCAGCAGTGACCTCCGGGACCTAGAACAAGAGACCCAGTACTTC. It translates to CASSDLRDLEQETQYF.

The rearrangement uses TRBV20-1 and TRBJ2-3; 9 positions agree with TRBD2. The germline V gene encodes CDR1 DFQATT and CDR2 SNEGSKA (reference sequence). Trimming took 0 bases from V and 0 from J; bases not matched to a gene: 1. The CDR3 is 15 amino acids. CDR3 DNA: TGCAGTGCTAGAGATGCGGGGGGGAGCACAGATACGCAGTATTTT. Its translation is CSARDAGGSTDTQYF.